This T cell receptor beta chain was found in a study of T cell changes during pregnancy in multiple sclerosis. Sequencing used immunoSEQ multiplex PCR; TCRdb keeps in-frame clones, though not all of them. The data contain about 38,000 clones, about 90% of them singletons. The CDR3 covers 16 residues. Trimming stripped 2 bases from V and 2 bases from J, with 13 bases between. Germline V gene lookup returns CDR1 MGHDK and CDR2 SYGVNS. This clonotype was obtained from a female donor in good health, enrolled as a control in a pregnancy study. The sample consisted of CD4+ T cells from peripheral blood mononuclear cells, taken after pregnancy. The J gene is TRBJ2-1, the V gene TRBV25-1; weak D call: TRBD2 (7 bases). CDR3 residues: CASSEGGRGTYNEQFF. CDR3 DNA: TGTGCCAGCAGTGAAGGGGGGCGGGGGACCTACAATGAGCAGTTCTTC.